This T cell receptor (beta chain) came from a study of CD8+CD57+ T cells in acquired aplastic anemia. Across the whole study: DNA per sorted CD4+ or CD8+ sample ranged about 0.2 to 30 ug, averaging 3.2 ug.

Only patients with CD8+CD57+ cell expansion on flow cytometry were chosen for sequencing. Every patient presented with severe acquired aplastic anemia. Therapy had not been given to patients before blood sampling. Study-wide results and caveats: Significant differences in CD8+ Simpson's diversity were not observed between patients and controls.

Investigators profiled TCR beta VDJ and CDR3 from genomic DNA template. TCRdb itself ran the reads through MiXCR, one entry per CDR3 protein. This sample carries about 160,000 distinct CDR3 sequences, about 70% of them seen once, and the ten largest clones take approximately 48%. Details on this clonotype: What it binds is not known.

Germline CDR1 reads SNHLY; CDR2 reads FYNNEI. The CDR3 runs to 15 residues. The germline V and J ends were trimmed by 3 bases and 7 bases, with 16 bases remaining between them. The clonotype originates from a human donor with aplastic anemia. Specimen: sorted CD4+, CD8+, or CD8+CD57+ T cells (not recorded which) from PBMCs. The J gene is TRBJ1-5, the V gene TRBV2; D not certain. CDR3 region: CASSEVGGWCQPQHF. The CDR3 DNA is TGTGCCAGCAGTGAGGTCGGAGGGTGGTGCCAGCCCCAGCATTTT.